The 12 T cell receptor beta chains listed next were all sequenced from one sample in a study of shared clonotypes between healthy human individuals. Data came from immunoSEQ multiplex PCR; TCRdb stores just in-frame clones and leaves some out. The repertoire includes some 500,000 clones, about 96% of them detected once, and 0.05% to 0.07% sits in the top ten. The specimen was naive CD4+ T cells sorted from blood. Regarding subset: CD45RA+ positively selected. The receptors stem from a woman aged 25-40 years in good health.

The genes are TRBV6-1 and TRBJ1-1; TRBD1 is a possible D gene (6 bases). The germline V gene encodes CDR1 MNHNS and CDR2 SASEGT. The CDR3 has 14 residues. The V and J ends lost 4 bases and 0 bases respectively, with 9 bases between them. The CDR3, as DNA: TGTGCCAGCAGTGGGGGGGGCATGAACACTGAAGCTTTCTTT. Its protein product is CASSGGGMNTEAFF.

V gene TRBV13 combines with J gene TRBJ2-1; D gene uncertain. The length of the CDR3 is 17 residues. Germline V gene lookup returns CDR1 PRHDT and CDR2 FYEKMQ (reference sequence). The V end lost 2 bases, the J end lost 6 bases, and 20 bases lay between the germline ends. DNA for the CDR3: TGTGCCAGCAGCTTAACCCTTGCCCGGCTAGATGGCAATGAGCAGTTCTTC. This gives the protein CASSLTLARLDGNEQFF.

V and J are TRBV19 and TRBJ2-1; D is ambiguous. Looked up from germline, CDR1 is LNHDA and CDR2 is SQIVND (reference sequence). The V gene lost 0 bases and the J gene lost 0 bases, with 21 bases spanning the gap. The CDR3 runs to 20 residues. The CDR3 DNA sequence: TGTGCCAGTAGTATAGATCTGGGGTTCATGTGGCCCCGCTCCTACAATGAGCAGTTCTTC. This encodes CASSIDLGFMWPRSYNEQFF.

This clone was recorded only once. The sample has other DNA sequences that encode this CDR3 too. The chain carries TRBV28 and TRBJ2-1; 10 positions agree with TRBD2. The CDR3 loop spans 15 amino acids. The J segment lost 2 bases and the V segment lost 6 bases, leaving 4 bases of the junction unmatched. Germline loops: CDR1 MDHEN, CDR2 SYDVKM. CDR3 in amino acids: CASRPSGRAYNEQFF. The CDR3 nucleotides are TGTGCCAGCAGACCGAGCGGGAGGGCCTACAATGAGCAGTTCTTC.

J is TRBJ2-1 and V is TRBV7-8; TRBD2 matches at 10 bases. With V trimmed by 2 bases and J by 5 bases, 6 bases remained unmatched. Germline assignment: CDR1 SGHVS and CDR2 FQNEAQ. This CDR3 is built from 16 residues. CDR3 residues: CASSLHGLAVNNEQFF. CDR3 sequence (DNA): TGTGCCAGCAGCTTACACGGACTAGCGGTAAACAATGAGCAGTTCTTC.

The chain employs TRBV19 and TRBJ2-1, with D tentatively TRBD1 (6 bases). The CDR3 extends over 19 amino acids. Germline-derived CDR1 and CDR2 are LNHDA and SQIVND (reference sequence). V lost 8 bases and J lost 0, with 26 bases in between. CDR3 in DNA: TGTGCCAGTGCTACGGACAGTAGACCTGGGTTCCACTCCTACAATGAGCAGTTCTTC. Its protein product is CASATDSRPGFHSYNEQFF.

The rearrangement uses TRBV10-1 and TRBJ2-7; TRBD2 agrees at 11 bases. Per germline, CDR1 WNHNN and CDR2 SYGVQD (reference sequence). V lost 5 bases to trimming and J lost 0 bases; unmatched junction nucleotides: 3. The length of the CDR3 is 15 residues. The CDR3: CASSTSGGSSYEQYF. The CDR3 DNA follows: TGCGCCAGCAGTACTAGCGGGGGAAGCTCCTACGAGCAGTACTTC.

This clone was detected once. As DNA, the CDR3 is TGCGCCAGCAGACGGACAGGGGACGAGACCCAGTACTTC. This translates into CASRRTGDETQYF. The V call is TRBV4-1, the J call TRBJ2-5, with 9 bases lining up with TRBD1. The CDR3 consists of 13 residues. J was trimmed by 5 bases and V by 6 bases; bases with no gene match: 4. The germline gives CDR1 MGHRA, CDR2 YSYEKL.

This chain joins TRBV30 and TRBJ1-6; D is undetermined. The CDR3 spans 11 residues. Trimming took off 4 bases at V and 5 bases at J, with 3 bases between the two ends. CDR1 is GTSNPN and CDR2 is SVGIG in the germline V gene (reference sequence). The CDR3 is CAWTNNSPLHF. Here the CDR3 DNA reads TGTGCCTGGACCAATAATTCACCCCTCCACTTT.

The rearrangement joins TRBV4-1 to TRBJ2-7; D gene ambiguous. Looked up from germline, CDR1 is MGHRA and CDR2 is YSYEKL. The CDR3 loop spans 15 amino acids. Deletions cut 1 base from V and 1 base from J, with 11 bases between. CDR3 DNA: TGCGCCAGCAGCCAAGTCCCTCTTAGTTCCTACGAGCAGTACTTC. Protein product: CASSQVPLSSYEQYF.

V gene TRBV5-1 combines with J gene TRBJ1-1; D remains unclear. The V gene's germline CDR1 is SGHRS and CDR2 YFSETQ. The V and J ends lost 1 base and 3 bases respectively, with 7 bases between them. The CDR3 is made up of 13 amino acids. CDR3 in DNA: TGCGCCAGCAGCTTGCTCCAAGACACTGAAGCTTTCTTT. This translates into CASSLLQDTEAFF.

This rearrangement joins TRBV21-1 to TRBJ2-7; the tabulated D call, TRBD2, remains unverified against the DNA. TRBV21-1 is flagged as a pseudogene. The CDR3 contains 16 residues. Here the CDR3 reads CARCGDPGLASYEQYF. CDR3 DNA: TGTGCCAGATGCGGGGATCCGGGACTAGCCTCCTACGAGCAGTACTTC.